Included here is one TCR beta chain sequence, with context. Its antigen is currently unknown. This sample was taken from a study of OX40 agonist ivuxolimab in advanced cancers. Study summary: A male proportion of approximately 80% was recorded, with mean age about 60 years and range 23 to 79.

The method was immunoSEQ multiplex PCR; TCRdb's version includes in-frame clones alone and lacks a portion of them. The table records over 60,000 clones, about 85% of them present only once. At cycle 4 day 1, cycle 7 day 1, and baseline, blood was sampled. CDR1 and CDR2 from the germline V gene are MNHNY and SVGAGI (reference sequence). This CDR3 contains 16 residues. V was clipped by 6 bases and J by 1 base, with 17 bases between them. Whole-study findings and limits: Dose levels from 0.1 to 3.0 mg/kg saw CD4+ and CD8+ blood T cells expand clonally by week 6. Expanded clones were, on average, more numerous in CD8+ T cells than in CD4+.

The sequencing here drew on CD4+ or CD8+ T cells sorted from blood, taken in a trial of the OX40 agonist ivuxolimab. This chain uses TRBV6-6 with TRBJ2-3, with D possibly being TRBD2 (7 bases). The clonotype originates from an adult with an advanced solid tumor such as melanoma, head and neck, liver or kidney cancer. CDR3 sequence: CASRERGGRGTDTQYF. As DNA, the CDR3 is TGTGCCAGCAGAGAAAGGGGGGGCAGGGGCACAGATACGCAGTATTTT.